The 20 T cell receptor beta chains below come from one sample, sequenced in a study of blood T cell repertoires in COVID-19. Generated by immunoSEQ multiplex PCR, the TCRdb table keeps only in-frame clones and is missing some. The sample holds some 250,000 clones, nearly 90% seen once. The specimen was peripheral blood. These receptors came from a woman aged 30 to 39 with acute or convalescent COVID-19.

Worth noting for this clone: The junction shows a germline mismatch at one end, possibly a read error. This chain uses TRBV7-7 with TRBJ2-1; tentative D call: TRBD2 (5 bases). The CDR3 totals 15 residues. Per the germline V gene, CDR1 is SSHAT and CDR2 is FNYEAQ (reference sequence). The CDR3 sequence is CASSSGLGGSNEQFF. CDR3 coding DNA: TGTGCTAGCAGCTCAGGACTGGGCGGCAGCAATGAGCAGTTCTTC.

The gene calls are TRBV27 and TRBJ1-2, with D maybe TRBD1 (5 bases). This CDR3 spans 13 amino acids. The V gene lost 4 bases and the J gene lost 4 bases, with 10 bases spanning the gap. Germline CDR1 is MNHEY and CDR2 is SMNVEV (reference sequence). This CDR3 is CASSSGGFYGYTF. CDR3 DNA: TGTGCCAGCAGTTCCGGGGGATTCTATGGCTACACCTTC.

This clone was observed once. The rearrangement joins TRBV30 to TRBJ1-4, with a tentative D call TRBD1 (6 bases). Trimming took off 2 bases at V and 3 bases at J, with 13 bases between the two ends. CDR3 length: 15 residues. Germline assignment: CDR1 GTSNPN and CDR2 SVGIG (reference sequence). The CDR3 sequence: CAWSFTGSSNEKLFF. DNA for the CDR3: TGTGCCTGGAGTTTTACAGGGTCTTCTAATGAAAAACTGTTTTTT.

This chain links TRBV15 with TRBJ2-7, with TRBD1 matching over 10 bases. The CDR3 is made up of 14 amino acids. J lost 5 bases, V lost 6 bases, and 7 bases had no gene match. Germline values: CDR1 LNHNV, CDR2 YYDKDF (reference sequence). CDR3 sequence: CATSISGTGDEQYF. Here the CDR3 DNA reads TGTGCCACCAGTATCTCCGGGACAGGGGACGAGCAGTACTTC.

This clone was detected only once. The V and J genes are TRBV6-5 and TRBJ2-1; 9 bases are a match to TRBD2. V shed 5 bases and J 8 bases; nucleotides not matched to a gene: 10. Germline assignment: CDR1 MNHEY and CDR2 SVGAGI. The CDR3 spans 15 residues. CDR3 coding DNA: TGTGCCAGCAGTCGAGTGGGCGGGAGGGGTTATGAGCAGTTCTTC. It codes for CASSRVGGRGYEQFF.

This chain links TRBV4-3 with TRBJ2-1; D is perhaps TRBD1 (6 bases). CDR1 LGHNA and CDR2 YSLEER come from the germline V gene. CDR3 length equals 17 residues. Between the trimmed V and J ends, which lost 0 bases and 2 bases, there was a span of 14 bases. CDR3 protein: CASSQDFRQGTYNEQFF. CDR3 nucleotides: TGCGCCAGCAGCCAAGATTTTCGGCAGGGGACCTACAATGAGCAGTTCTTC.

Notes on this clone: Distinct nucleotide sequences in the sample also encode this CDR3. The CDR3, as DNA: TGTGCCAGTAGTATCCGGACCGGGGAGCTGTTTTTT. Translation: CASSIRTGELFF. The chain uses TRBV19 and TRBJ2-2, with D unresolved. The CDR3 has 12 residues. Trimming pared 3 bases from V and 5 bases from J, leaving 4 bases between. Germline V gene sequence: CDR1 LNHDA, CDR2 SQIVND (reference sequence).

As regards this clone: The same CDR3 also results from other DNA sequences found in this sample. The chain couples TRBV29-1 to TRBJ2-3; 9 bases agree with TRBD1. Losses at the gene ends were 7 bases for V and 0 bases for J; bases not matched to a gene: 5. The CDR3 extends over 14 amino acids. Germline lookup yields CDR1 SQVTM and CDR2 ANQGSEA. CDR3 sequence (DNA): TGCAGCGGGGGACAGGGCCTTAGCACAGATACGCAGTATTTT. This codes for CSGGQGLSTDTQYF.

The rearrangement joins TRBV4-2 to TRBJ1-2; D is ambiguous. V was cut by 1 base and J by 3 bases, with 9 bases left in between. The CDR3 is 14 residues long. CDR1 and CDR2 from the germline V gene are LGHNA and YNFKEQ. This CDR3 reads CASSQGPLHYGYTF. The CDR3 DNA reads as TGTGCCAGCAGCCAAGGTCCACTCCACTATGGCTACACCTTC.

This chain links TRBV5-1 with TRBJ2-5, with D possibly matching TRBD1 (5 bases). The CDR3 runs 15 residues. Germline V CDR1 and CDR2: SGHRS, YFSETQ. With 0 bases removed from V and 4 bases from J, the gap between germline ends came to 13 bases. CDR3 sequence (DNA): TGCGCCAGCAGCTTGGTTCAGGGTCAGCGAGAGACCCAGTACTTC. Translation: CASSLVQGQRETQYF. The entire variable domain, with the rest obtained from reference TRBV5-1 and TRBJ2-5, is as follows: KAGVTQTPRYLIKTRGQQVTLSCSPISGHRSVSWYQQTPGQGLQFLFEYFSETQRNKGNFPGRFSGRQFSNSRSEMNVSTLELGDSALYLCASSLVQGQRETQYFGPGTRLLVL.

The rearrangement joins TRBV7-8 to TRBJ1-2; 10 bases map to TRBD1. This CDR3 region has 17 residues. V lost 5 bases and J lost 5; bases outside the gene matches: 14. In germline, CDR1 is SGHVS, CDR2 FQNEAQ. The DNA for the CDR3 is TGTGCCAGCAGCCTGGGACAGGGGACGACCATCGGGTATGGCTACACCTTC. It is translated as CASSLGQGTTIGYGYTF.

This clone showed up just once. J is TRBJ2-1 and V is TRBV21-1; the table's D call of TRBD2 was not tested on the DNA. TRBV21-1 is given as a pseudogene. There are 19 residues in the CDR3. CDR3 sequence reads: CARPLLAGGPLSSYNEQFF. The CDR3 DNA sequence: TGTGCCAGGCCCCTACTAGCGGGAGGGCCTTTGAGCTCCTACAATGAGCAGTTCTTC.

The V and J genes are TRBV12-3 or TRBV12-4 and TRBJ2-5, with D possibly matching TRBD2 (6 bases). Trimming removed 4 bases at V and 2 bases at J, with 8 bases between. CDR3 length: 13 amino acids. CDR3: CASSSAGQETQYF. In nucleotides, the CDR3 is TGTGCCAGCAGTTCGGCGGGACAAGAGACCCAGTACTTC.

This clone has a single count. V and J are TRBV7-9 and TRBJ1-6; a possible D gene is TRBD1 (6 bases). Germline V lookup: CDR1 SEHNR, CDR2 FQNEAQ (reference sequence). Trimming shortened V by 1 base and J by 17 bases, and 21 bases separated the two germline ends. The CDR3 runs to 15 residues. CDR3 loop: CASSLDEVRQGSFHF. The CDR3 region has the DNA TGTGCCAGCAGCTTAGATGAGGTTCGGCAGGGGTCGTTCCACTTT.

The chain carries TRBV12-5 and TRBJ1-2; a weak D match, TRBD1 (5 bases). The V gene lost 1 base and the J gene lost 2 bases, with 5 bases spanning the gap. The CDR3 totals 13 residues. Per germline, CDR1 LGHNT and CDR2 FRNRAP. The CDR3 protein is CASGLGTNYGYTF. The CDR3 bases are TGTGCTAGTGGTTTGGGGACAAACTATGGCTACACCTTC. Complete variable domain (other parts from reference TRBV12-5 and TRBJ1-2): DARVTQTPRHKVTEMGQEVTMRCQPILGHNTVFWYRQTMMQGLELLAYFRNRAPLDDSGMPKDRFSAEMPDATLATLKIQPSEPRDSAVYFCASGLGTNYGYTFGSGTRLTVV.

CDR3 amino acids: CASSFSQGGTDTQYF. CDR3 DNA: TGTGCCAGCAGCTTCTCACAGGGGGGAACAGATACGCAGTATTTT. The chain combines TRBV7-2 with TRBJ2-3, with 8 bases matching TRBD1. Germline V CDR1 and CDR2: SGHTA, FQGNSA. With V trimmed by 3 bases and J by 3 bases, 5 bases remained unmatched. The CDR3 totals 15 residues. The full variable domain, completed using reference TRBV7-2 and TRBJ2-3, is GAGVSQSPSNKVTEKGKDVELRCDPISGHTALYWYRQSLGQGLEFLIYFQGNSAPDKSGLPSDRFSAERTGGSVSTLTIQRTQQEDSAVYLCASSFSQGGTDTQYFGPGTRLTVL.

The chain uses TRBV5-8 and TRBJ2-7; 10 bases match TRBD1. This CDR3 comprises 16 residues. V was clipped by 0 bases and J by 3 bases; unmatched bases: 6. CDR1 is SGHTS, CDR2 YDEGEE, per germline. CDR3 in amino acids: CASSLAVGDRGYEQYF. The CDR3 DNA reads TGTGCCAGCAGCTTGGCGGTGGGGGACAGGGGCTACGAGCAGTACTTC.

The V and J genes are TRBV19 and TRBJ2-7, with D uncertain. The CDR3 contains 13 residues. Trimming took 0 bases from V and 2 from J, leaving 5 bases between them. Per the germline V gene, CDR1 is LNHDA and CDR2 is SQIVND (reference sequence). Here the CDR3 reads CASSIERAYEQYF. CDR3 coding DNA: TGTGCCAGTAGTATAGAACGGGCCTACGAGCAGTACTTC.

This clone was counted between two and nine times. V is TRBV7-2 and J is TRBJ1-5; maybe TRBD1 (5 bases). The CDR3 covers 15 residues. The V end lost 4 bases, the J end lost 6 bases, and 16 bases lay between the germline ends. Germline CDR1 reads SGHTA; CDR2 reads FQGNSA. The CDR3 DNA sequence: TGTGCCAGCAGCTCCCAGGGTGGTATAGTTCAGCCCCAGCATTTT. Translation: CASSSQGGIVQPQHF.

V and J are TRBV6-2 or TRBV6-3 and TRBJ2-5, with 8 bases fitting TRBD1. Germline V gene sequence: CDR1 MNHEY, CDR2 SVGEGT. The trim removed 4 bases at V and 5 bases at J, leaving 6 bases unmatched. The CDR3 totals 14 residues. The CDR3 sequence is CASSWGRGRETQYF. In DNA, the CDR3 is TGTGCCAGCAGTTGGGGCAGGGGGCGGGAGACCCAGTACTTC.